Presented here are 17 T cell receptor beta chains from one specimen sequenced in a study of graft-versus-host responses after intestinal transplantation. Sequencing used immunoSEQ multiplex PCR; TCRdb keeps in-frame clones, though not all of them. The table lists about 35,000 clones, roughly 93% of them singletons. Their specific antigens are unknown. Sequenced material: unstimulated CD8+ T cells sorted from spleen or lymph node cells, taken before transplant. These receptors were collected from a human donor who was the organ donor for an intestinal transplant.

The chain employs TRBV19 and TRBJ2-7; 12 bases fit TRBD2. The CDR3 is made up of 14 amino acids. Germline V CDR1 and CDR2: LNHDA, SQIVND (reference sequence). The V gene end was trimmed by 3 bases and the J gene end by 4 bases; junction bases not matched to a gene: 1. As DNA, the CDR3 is TGTGCCAGTAGTATTGGGACTAGCGGGTACGAGCAGTACTTC. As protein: CASSIGTSGYEQYF.

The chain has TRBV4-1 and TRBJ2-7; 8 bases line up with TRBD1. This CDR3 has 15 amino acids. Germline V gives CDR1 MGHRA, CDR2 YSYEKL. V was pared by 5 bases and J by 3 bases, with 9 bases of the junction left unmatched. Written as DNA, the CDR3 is TGCGCCAGCAGCGGAGGACAGGGTGGAGTCTACGAGCAGTACTTC. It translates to CASSGGQGGVYEQYF.

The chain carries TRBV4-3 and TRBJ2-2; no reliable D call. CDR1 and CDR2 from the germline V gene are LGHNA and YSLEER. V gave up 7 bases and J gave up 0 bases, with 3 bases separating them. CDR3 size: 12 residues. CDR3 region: CASKANTGELFF. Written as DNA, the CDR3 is TGCGCCAGCAAAGCGAACACCGGGGAGCTGTTTTTT.

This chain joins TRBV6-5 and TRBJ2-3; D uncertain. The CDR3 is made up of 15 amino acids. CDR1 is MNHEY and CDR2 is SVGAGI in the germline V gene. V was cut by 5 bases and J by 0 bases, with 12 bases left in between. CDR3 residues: CASSLSEFSTDTQYF. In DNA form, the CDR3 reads TGTGCCAGCAGTCTCAGCGAGTTTAGCACAGATACGCAGTATTTT.

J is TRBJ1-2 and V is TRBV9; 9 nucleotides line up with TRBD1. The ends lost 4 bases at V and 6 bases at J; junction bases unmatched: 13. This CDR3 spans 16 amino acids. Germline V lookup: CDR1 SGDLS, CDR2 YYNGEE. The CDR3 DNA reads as TGTGCCAGCAGCCCTGAGGGTGGACAGGGGTCCCATGGCTACACCTTC. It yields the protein CASSPEGGQGSHGYTF.

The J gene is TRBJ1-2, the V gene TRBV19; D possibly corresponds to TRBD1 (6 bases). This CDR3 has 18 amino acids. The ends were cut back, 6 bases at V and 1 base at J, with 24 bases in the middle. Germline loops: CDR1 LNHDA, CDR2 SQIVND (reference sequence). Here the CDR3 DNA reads TGTGCCAGTAGATCCTCCCCCTTGGGGACACATCTTAACTATGGCTACACCTTC. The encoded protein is CASRSSPLGTHLNYGYTF.

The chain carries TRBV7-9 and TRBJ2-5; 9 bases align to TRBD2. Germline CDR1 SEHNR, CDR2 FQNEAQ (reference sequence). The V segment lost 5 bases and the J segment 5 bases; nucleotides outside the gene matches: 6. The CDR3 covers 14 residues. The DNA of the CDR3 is TGTGCCAGCAGCCCAGGACTAGCGCGGGAGACCCAGTACTTC. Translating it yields CASSPGLARETQYF.

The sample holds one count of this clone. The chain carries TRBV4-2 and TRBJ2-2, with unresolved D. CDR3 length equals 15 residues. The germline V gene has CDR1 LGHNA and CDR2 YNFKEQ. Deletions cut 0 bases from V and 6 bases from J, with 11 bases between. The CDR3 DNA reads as TGTGCCAGCAGCCAAGAGATCAGTGGCGCCGGGGAGCTGTTTTTT. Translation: CASSQEISGAGELFF.

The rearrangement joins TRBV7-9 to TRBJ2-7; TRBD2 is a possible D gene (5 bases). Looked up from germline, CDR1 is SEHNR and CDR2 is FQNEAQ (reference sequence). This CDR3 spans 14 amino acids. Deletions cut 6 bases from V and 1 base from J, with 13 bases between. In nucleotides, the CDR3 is TGTGCCAGCAGTCAACCGGGATTATCCTACGAGCAGTACTTC. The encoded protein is CASSQPGLSYEQYF.

DNA for the CDR3: TGTGCCAGCATCCTTCCCCCTCACGCTTCCACCTGCGAGCAGTACTTC. Translation: CASILPPHASTCEQYF. V usage is TRBV9 and J usage is TRBJ2-7; D is ambiguous. The germline V and J ends were trimmed by 6 bases and 6 bases, with 25 bases remaining between them. CDR1 and CDR2 (germline): SGDLS, YYNGEE. The CDR3 is 16 residues long.

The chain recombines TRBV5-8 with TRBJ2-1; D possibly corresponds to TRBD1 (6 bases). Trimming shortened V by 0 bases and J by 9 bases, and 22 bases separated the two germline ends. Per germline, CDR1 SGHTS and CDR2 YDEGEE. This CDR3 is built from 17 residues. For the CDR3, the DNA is TGTGCCAGCAGCTTGGGGTACCACAGGGTAGGGTTGGGTGAGCAGTTCTTC. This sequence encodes CASSLGYHRVGLGEQFF.

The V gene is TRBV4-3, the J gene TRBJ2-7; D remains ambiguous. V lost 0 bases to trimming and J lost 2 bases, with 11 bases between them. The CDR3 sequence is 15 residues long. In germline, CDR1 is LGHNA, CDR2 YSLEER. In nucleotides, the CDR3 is TGCGCCAGCAGCCAAGACCTTCCCAGGACCTACGAGCAGTACTTC. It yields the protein CASSQDLPRTYEQYF.

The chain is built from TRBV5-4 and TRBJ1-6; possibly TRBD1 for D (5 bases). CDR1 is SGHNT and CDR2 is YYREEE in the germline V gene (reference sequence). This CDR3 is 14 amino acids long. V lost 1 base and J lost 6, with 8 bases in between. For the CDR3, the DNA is TGTGCCAGCAGCTTGTCGGGGCCTAATTCACCCCTCCACTTT. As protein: CASSLSGPNSPLHF.

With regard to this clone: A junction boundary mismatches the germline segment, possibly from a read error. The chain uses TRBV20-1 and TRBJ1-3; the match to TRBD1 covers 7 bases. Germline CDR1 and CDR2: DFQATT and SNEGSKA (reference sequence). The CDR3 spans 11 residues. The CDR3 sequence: CSARDRQGLGF. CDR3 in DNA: TGCAGTGCTAGAGATAGACAGGGCTTAGGATTT.

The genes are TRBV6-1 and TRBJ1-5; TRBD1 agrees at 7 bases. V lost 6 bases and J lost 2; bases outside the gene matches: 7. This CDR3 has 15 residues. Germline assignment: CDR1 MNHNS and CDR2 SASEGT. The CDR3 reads CASSPQGGGNQPQHF. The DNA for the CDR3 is TGTGCCAGCAGCCCTCAGGGGGGAGGCAATCAGCCCCAGCATTTT.

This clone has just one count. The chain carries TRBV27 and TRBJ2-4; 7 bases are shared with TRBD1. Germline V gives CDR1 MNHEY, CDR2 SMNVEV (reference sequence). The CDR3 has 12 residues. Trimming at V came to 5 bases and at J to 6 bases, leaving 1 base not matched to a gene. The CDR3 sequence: CASSAGGNIQYF. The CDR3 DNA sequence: TGTGCCAGCAGTGCAGGGGGAAACATTCAGTACTTC.

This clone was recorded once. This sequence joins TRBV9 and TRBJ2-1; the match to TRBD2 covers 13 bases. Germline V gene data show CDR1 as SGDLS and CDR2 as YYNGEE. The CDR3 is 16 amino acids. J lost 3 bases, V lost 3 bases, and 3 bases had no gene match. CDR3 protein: CASSEGLAGDYNEQFF. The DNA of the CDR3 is TGTGCCAGCAGCGAAGGACTAGCGGGAGACTACAATGAGCAGTTCTTC.